This entry concerns a single T cell receptor (beta chain). Antigen unknown. These data belong to a study of tumor-infiltrating lymphocytes in primary liver carcinoma. Findings and caveats of the study: There were only about 7.5-25% of top clones found in all five tumor regions. Tumor-adjacent and tumor-blood pairs shared a smaller degree of overlap than tumor region pairs. Tumors significantly exceeded blood in top-250-clone fraction (p = 0.039).

Co-extracting RNA and DNA was done with roughly 17-34 mg of unsorted bulk tissue as input. Each tumor had five separate regions sampled. Using a constant-region primer together with ProtoScript II reverse transcriptase, TCR beta cDNA was made from about 500 ng of total RNA. Slightly modified ARM-PCR, run as three nested multiplex PCR rounds, produced the TCR beta libraries. TRBV1-TRBV30 forward primers paired with a C-beta reverse primer drove the first two PCR rounds, approximately 11 cycles each. One entry per CDR3 protein, called by TCRdb with MiXCR from the multiplex PCR reads. The data show approximately 73,000 distinct CDR3 sequences, about 70% seen once. CDR1 is SGDLS and CDR2 is YYNGEE in the germline V gene. This CDR3 has 13 residues. The ends were cut back, 4 bases at V and 4 bases at J, with 12 bases in the middle.

The sample consisted of liver tumor tissue from sampling region 4. Indicated subset: tumor region T4, right-lateral pole. The chain joins TRBV9 to TRBJ2-7, with D perhaps matching TRBD2 (5 bases). This TCR derives from a woman aged 55-69 years with primary liver carcinoma and hepatitis B virus infection. CDR3: CASSSRTGYEQYF. The CDR3 bases are TGTGCCAGCAGCTCCCGAACGGGATACGAGCAGTACTTC. The full variable domain, with the rest looked up from reference TRBV9 and TRBJ2-7, is DSGVTQTPKHLITATGQRVTLRCSPRSGDLSVYWYQQSLDQGLQFLIQYYNGEERAKGNILERFSAQQFPDLHSELNLSSLELGDSALYFCASSSRTGYEQYFGPGTRLTVT.